This T cell receptor beta chain was captured by sequencing in a study of human T cells and chemical hapten exposure. Study results and limitations: DPC sensitization did not alter TCRs above 1 in 1000 frequency.

Unfractionated whole blood served as the source for total RNA extraction. This CDR3 spans 14 amino acids. From germline, CDR1 is SGHRS and CDR2 YFSETQ. In the case of this clonotype: Its target is not known. Just one base apart from a much larger clone, this may be a read error.

The library attached unique molecular identifiers to individual cDNA molecules. TCRdb analysed the 5' RACE reads with MiXCR anew, one entry per CDR3 protein. The sample yields some 150,000 distinct CDR3 sequences, about 4% seen once. The sequence was collected from a female donor in good health. This rearrangement joins TRBV5-1 to TRBJ1-1; 7 nucleotides agree with TRBD1. This CDR3 reads CTSSPRTGDTEAFF. In DNA, the CDR3 is TGCACCAGCAGCCCCAGGACAGGAGACACTGAAGCTTTCTTT.